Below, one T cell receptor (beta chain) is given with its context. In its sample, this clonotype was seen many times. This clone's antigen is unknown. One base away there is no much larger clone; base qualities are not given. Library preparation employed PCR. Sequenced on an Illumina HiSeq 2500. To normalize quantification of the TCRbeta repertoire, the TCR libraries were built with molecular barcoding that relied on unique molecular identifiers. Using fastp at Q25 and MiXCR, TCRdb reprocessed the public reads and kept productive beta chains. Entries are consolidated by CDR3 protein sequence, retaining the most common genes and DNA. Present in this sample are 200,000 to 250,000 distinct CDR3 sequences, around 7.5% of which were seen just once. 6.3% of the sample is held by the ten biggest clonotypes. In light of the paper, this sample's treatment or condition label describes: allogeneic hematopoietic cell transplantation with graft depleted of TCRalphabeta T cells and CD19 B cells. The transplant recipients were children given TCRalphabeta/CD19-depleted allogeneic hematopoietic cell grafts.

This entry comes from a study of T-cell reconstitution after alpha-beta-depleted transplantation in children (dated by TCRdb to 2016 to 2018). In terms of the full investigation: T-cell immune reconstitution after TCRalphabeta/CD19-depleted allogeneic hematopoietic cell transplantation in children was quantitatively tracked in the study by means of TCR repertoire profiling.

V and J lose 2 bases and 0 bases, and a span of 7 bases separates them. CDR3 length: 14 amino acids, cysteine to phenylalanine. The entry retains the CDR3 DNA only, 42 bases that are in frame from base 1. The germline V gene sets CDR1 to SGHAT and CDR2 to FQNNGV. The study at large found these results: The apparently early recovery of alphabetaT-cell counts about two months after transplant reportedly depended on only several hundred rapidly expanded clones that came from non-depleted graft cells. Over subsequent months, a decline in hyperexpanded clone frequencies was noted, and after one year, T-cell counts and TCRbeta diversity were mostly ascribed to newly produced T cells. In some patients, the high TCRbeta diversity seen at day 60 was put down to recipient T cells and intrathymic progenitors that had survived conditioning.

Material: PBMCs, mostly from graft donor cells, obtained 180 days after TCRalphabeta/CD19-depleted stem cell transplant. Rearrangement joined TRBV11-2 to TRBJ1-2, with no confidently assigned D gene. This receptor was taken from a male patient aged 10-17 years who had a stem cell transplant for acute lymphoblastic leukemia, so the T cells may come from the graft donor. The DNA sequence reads TGTGCCAGCAGCTTAATTGGGACTAACTATGGCTACACCTTC. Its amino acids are CASSLIGTNYGYTF.